This T cell receptor beta chain was captured by sequencing in a study of blood T cells in healthy people across ages. The germline V gene encodes CDR1 KGHDR and CDR2 SFDVKD. Trimming took 3 bases from V and 4 from J; bases not matched to a gene: 4. The CDR3 has 17 residues. Broader study findings: Long-lived donors carried more naive CD4+ cells and greater diversity than aged donors.

With respect to this clonotype: Its antigen is as yet unknown.

It was with a sample-barcoded 5' primer and a J-beta primer mix that a second PCR of roughly 7 to 12 cycles was run. The template-switch adaptor was a 5' adaptor with 12 random nucleotides. It tagged each cDNA molecule. MiXCR, run by TCRdb on the 5' RACE reads, gives a single entry per CDR3 protein. Here the sample spans more than 650,000 distinct CDR3 sequences, 40% to 65% being singletons. Sequences were obtained from blood. The chain carries TRBV24-1 and TRBJ2-2, with 13 bases that match TRBD2. The sequence was collected from a man older than 75 in good health. CDR3 bases: TGTGCCACCAGTGATCGGACTAGCGGGAGTTCCACCGGGGAGCTGTTTTTT. Amino acids: CATSDRTSGSSTGELFF.